These 9 T cell receptor beta chains came from one sample sequenced in a study of blood T cell repertoires in COVID-19. Here immunoSEQ multiplex PCR was the method, and the copy in TCRdb shows in-frame clones only, minus some. The data contain around 300,000 clones, 75% to 90% of them singletons. The sequencing sample was made of peripheral blood. These receptors came from a man aged 45 to 65 with acute or convalescent COVID-19.

The V gene is TRBV7-6, the J gene TRBJ2-1; 10 nucleotides line up with TRBD2. This CDR3 has 13 amino acids. Germline V gene sequence: CDR1 SGHVS, CDR2 FNYEAQ. Trimming took 5 bases from V and 13 from J; bases not matched to a gene: 8. CDR3 sequence reads: CASSPSGGASQFF. CDR3 bases: TGTGCCAGCAGCCCGAGCGGGGGGGCCTCCCAGTTCTTC.

The chain recombines TRBV10-1 with TRBJ2-2, with no clear D. In germline, CDR1 is WNHNN, CDR2 SYGVQD (reference sequence). The length of the CDR3 is 13 residues. V lost 7 bases, J lost 4 bases, and 10 bases lay in between. This CDR3 reads CASKESGTGELFF. The CDR3 coding sequence is TGCGCCAGCAAAGAGTCCGGCACCGGGGAGCTGTTTTTT.

The rearrangement links TRBV20-1 to TRBJ1-1; D remains ambiguous. The germline V gene has CDR1 DFQATT and CDR2 SNEGSKA (reference sequence). Trimming stripped 3 bases from V and 4 bases from J, with 18 bases between. The CDR3 has 15 residues. CDR3 DNA sequence: TGCAGTGCTAGTATTCCCCCCCATTCACTCACTGAAGCTTTCTTT. This translates into CSASIPPHSLTEAFF.

V and J are TRBV6-6 and TRBJ2-7, with D tentatively TRBD2 (6 bases). CDR3 length: 12 residues. The V gene's germline CDR1 is MNHNY and CDR2 SVGAGI (reference sequence). V was shortened by 10 bases and J by 2 bases, with 12 bases between the two germline ends. CDR3 nucleotides: TGTGCCACCCTTGGGACTGCCTACGAGCAGTACTTC. The encoded protein is CATLGTAYEQYF.

V and J are TRBV6-4 and TRBJ2-5; the D gene is possibly TRBD2 (6 bases). This CDR3 has 13 residues. The V and J ends lost 2 bases and 4 bases respectively, with 8 bases between them. Germline CDR1 MRHNA, CDR2 SNTAGT. As DNA, the CDR3 is TGTGCCAGCAGTGACGTGGGAGGAGAGACCCAGTACTTC. It codes for CASSDVGGETQYF.

This sequence joins TRBV5-5 and TRBJ1-5, with 7 bases fitting TRBD1. The CDR3 totals 18 residues. Germline CDR1 and CDR2: SGHKS and YYEKEE (reference sequence). V was pared by 1 base and J by 0 bases, with 10 bases of the junction left unmatched. CDR3 sequence: CASSLRAGGLYSNQPQHF. The DNA for the CDR3 is TGTGCCAGCAGCTTGCGCGCAGGGGGGTTGTATAGCAATCAGCCCCAGCATTTT.

This chain joins TRBV7-6 and TRBJ2-7; TRBD1 might be the D (7 bases). CDR3 length: 15 amino acids. CDR1 is SGHVS, CDR2 FNYEAQ, per germline. V was pared by 4 bases and J by 0 bases, with 13 bases between. CDR3 protein: CASSSGAGGSYEQYF. DNA for the CDR3: TGTGCCAGCAGCTCGGGAGCAGGGGGCTCCTACGAGCAGTACTTC.

The rearrangement uses TRBV10-1 and TRBJ2-3; 8 nucleotides line up with TRBD2. V trimming: 4 bases; J trimming: 0 bases; junction bases outside the gene matches: 3. From germline, CDR1 is WNHNN and CDR2 SYGVQD (reference sequence). This CDR3 spans 15 amino acids. CDR3 in amino acids: CASSVAGGSTDTQYF. Here the CDR3 DNA reads TGCGCCAGCAGTGTGGCGGGGGGCAGCACAGATACGCAGTATTTT.

The V and J genes are TRBV5-1 and TRBJ2-2; TRBD2 matches 9 bases. Germline CDR1 reads SGHRS; CDR2 reads YFSETQ. The CDR3 extends over 17 amino acids. Trimming removed 3 bases from V and 4 bases from J; junction bases left unmatched: 10. The CDR3 DNA sequence: TGCGCCAGCAGCTCAGGATCACTAGCGGGTTTCACCGGGGAGCTGTTTTTT. Amino acid sequence: CASSSGSLAGFTGELFF.